This TCR beta chain was sequenced for a study of STAT5B mutations in CD4+ large granular lymphocyte leukemia. General study findings and limits: TRBV06-family usage was enriched in top patient clones (8/27) versus controls (2/35). CD4-sorted patient repertoires seemed more clonal than healthy CD4+ repertoires. No patients shared main leukemic clonotypes, though around 27% appeared at low frequency elsewhere.

This CDR3 has 15 amino acids. Germline V CDR1 and CDR2: SGHRS, YFSETQ. V lost 2 bases, J lost 3 bases, and 14 bases lay in between. Turning to this clone: Antigen: not known.

Here immunoSEQ multiplex PCR was the method, and the copy in TCRdb shows in-frame clones only, minus some. The table lists some 30,000 clones, over 70% of them singletons. The genes are TRBV5-1 and TRBJ1-1; D is possibly TRBD1 (6 bases). The sequence derives from a human donor in good health. Sequenced input: CD4+ T cells from blood buffy coats. CDR3 region: CASSFGGGLDTEAFF. The CDR3 bases are TGCGCCAGCAGCTTCGGGGGGGGGCTGGACACTGAAGCTTTCTTT.